The 8 T cell receptor beta chains reported below all come from one sample, sequenced in a study of regulatory T cells in long-lasting Graves disease. Sample time point: newly diagnosed GD, antithyroid drugs for less than 3 months. RNA isolated from PBMCs was used to make the TCR library. The authors built TCR beta libraries using iRepertoire HTBI primers and Arm-PCR of CDR3 regions. TCRdb fed the multiplex PCR reads into MiXCR, producing one record per CDR3 protein. The sample lists roughly 500,000 distinct CDR3 sequences; around 13% were seen once. The same data also contributed to another study, on T cells in Graves' hyperthyroidism and ophthalmopathy.

The specimen comprised peripheral blood mononuclear cells (PBMCs), sampled at new diagnosis, from a patient treated with antithyroid drugs. The receptors stem from a young woman with Graves disease.

Ten or more counts support this clonotype. The chain combines TRBV3-1 with TRBJ2-6; D is possibly TRBD1 (5 bases). Trimming took 2 bases from V and 4 from J, leaving 9 bases between them. The CDR3 is 15 amino acids. CDR1 and CDR2 (germline): LGHDT, YNNKEL (reference sequence). The CDR3 sequence: CASSQKGAGANVLTF. The CDR3 bases are TGTGCCAGCAGCCAAAAAGGGGCCGGGGCCAACGTCCTGACTTTC.

The sample holds many counts of this clonotype. The chain carries TRBV20-1 and TRBJ1-5, with 9 bases identical to TRBD1. This CDR3 comprises 14 residues. Trimming cost V 3 bases and J 4 bases; bases outside gene matches: 4. Germline-derived CDR1 and CDR2 are DFQATT and SNEGSKA (reference sequence). This CDR3 reads CSASRTGVNQPQHF. CDR3 DNA sequence: TGCAGTGCTAGCAGGACAGGGGTGAATCAGCCCCAGCATTTT.

V usage is TRBV6-1 and J usage is TRBJ1-5; D might be TRBD1 (5 bases). V lost 6 bases and J 6 bases, leaving 9 bases between the germline ends. This CDR3 has 12 amino acids. Germline CDR1 reads MNHNS; CDR2 reads SASEGT. The CDR3 region is CASRSRVQPQHF. The CDR3 region has the DNA TGTGCCAGCAGATCCAGGGTTCAGCCCCAGCATTTT.

This clonotype has ten or more counts. The V and J genes are TRBV7-9 and TRBJ2-7; D perhaps matches TRBD2 (6 bases). CDR1 and CDR2 from the germline V gene are SEHNR and FQNEAQ (reference sequence). The CDR3 is made up of 15 amino acids. Trimming cost V 4 bases and J 2 bases, with 15 bases left between them. The DNA for the CDR3 is TGTGCCAGCAGCTCAGAAGGAGGGAACCCCTACGAGCAGTACTTC. Translation gives CASSSEGGNPYEQYF.

This clonotype was counted many times. The V and J genes are TRBV12-3 or TRBV12-4 and TRBJ2-2, with D unresolved. With 6 bases removed from V and 4 bases from J, the gap between germline ends came to 15 bases. This CDR3 has 15 residues. CDR3 bases: TGTGCCAGCAGCTCCAGGTCTCGAAGCACCGGGGAGCTGTTTTTT. As protein: CASSSRSRSTGELFF.

This clonotype was observed a handful of times. The chain is built from TRBV24-1 and TRBJ2-2, with 7 bases aligning to TRBD2. V lost 1 base, J lost 2 bases, and 3 bases stayed unmatched. This CDR3 region has 16 residues. Germline CDR1 is KGHDR and CDR2 is SFDVKD. Here the CDR3 reads CATSDFPSGNTGELFF. For the CDR3, the DNA is TGTGCCACCAGTGATTTCCCTAGCGGAAACACCGGGGAGCTGTTTTTT.

This clonotype was detected a few times. V is TRBV19 and J is TRBJ2-6; D unclear. This CDR3 has 13 residues. From germline, CDR1 is LNHDA and CDR2 SQIVND (reference sequence). Trimming took 5 bases from V and 5 from J, leaving 7 bases between them. This chain's CDR3 is CASSPDRANVLTF. The CDR3 DNA reads TGTGCCAGTAGTCCCGACAGGGCCAACGTCCTGACTTTC. Looking up the rest from reference TRBV19 and TRBJ2-6 gives the full variable domain: DGGITQSPKYLFRKEGQNVTLSCEQNLNHDAMYWYRQDPGQGLRLIYYSQIVNDFQKGDIAEGYSVSREKKESFPLTVTSAQKNPTAFYLCASSPDRANVLTFGAGSRLTVL.

This clonotype has a count of ten or more. This chain connects TRBV29-1 to TRBJ2-7; 7 bases are a match to TRBD2. With V trimmed by 6 bases and J by 7 bases, 6 bases remained unmatched. The germline V gene has CDR1 SQVTM and CDR2 ANQGSEA. The CDR3 has 11 amino acids. CDR3 in amino acids: CSVGDYGEQYF. For the CDR3, the DNA is TGCAGCGTGGGGGACTATGGGGAGCAGTACTTC.